This T cell receptor beta chain appears in the sequencing data of a study of cytomegalovirus exposure and HLA in healthy donors. Study-level findings and limits: Among the CMV-associated chains, a few were confirmed in vitro as specific for CMV antigens.

Some clones are missing from TCRdb's copy, which holds only in-frame ones; the method was immunoSEQ multiplex PCR. The sample has fewer than 200,000 clones, about 90% seen once; the top ten hold 3% to 3.5%. Comment on this clone: Antigen unknown.

Germline CDR1 and CDR2: KGHSH and LQKENI. This CDR3 has 14 residues. V shed 3 bases and J shed 5 bases, with 13 bases lying between them. Material for sequencing was PBMCs. This sequence joins TRBV18 and TRBJ2-5; possibly TRBD2 for D (5 bases). This TCR was sampled from a young woman in good health and CMV-seropositive. CDR3 coding DNA: TGTGCCAGCTCACCTGACTATATCGGGGAGACCCAGTACTTC. It is translated as CASSPDYIGETQYF.